These 16 T cell receptor beta chains were all obtained from the same sample, sequenced in a study of neurological immune-mediated disorders. TCRdb independently ran MiXCR on the 5' RACE reads; one entry per CDR3 protein. The data contain 50,000 to 70,000 distinct CDR3 sequences, less than 5.5% of them singletons. The sequenced material came from PBMCs. The receptors originated from a man aged 25 to 40 with multiple sclerosis.

This clonotype was observed at least ten times. The V and J genes are TRBV5-5 and TRBJ1-6; no clear D. This CDR3 region has 13 residues. V was shortened by 0 bases and J by 10 bases, with 8 bases between the two germline ends. CDR1 is SGHKS and CDR2 is YYEKEE in the germline V gene (reference sequence). The CDR3 DNA sequence: TGTGCCAGCAGCTTGGAGGTAGGGTCACCCCTCCACTTT. Translated: CASSLEVGSPLHF.

This clonotype occurred many times. The chain combines TRBV14 with TRBJ2-5; TRBD1 matches 11 bases. From germline, CDR1 is SGHDN and CDR2 FVKESK. After removal of 3 bases from V and 2 bases from J, the junction contained 2 bases not matched to a gene. The CDR3 consists of 15 residues. In DNA, the CDR3 is TGTGCCAGCAGCCAGTGGGACAGGGGGCAAGAGACCCAGTACTTC. As protein: CASSQWDRGQETQYF.

Ten or more counts support this clonotype. The rearrangement links TRBV20-1 to TRBJ2-6; TRBD2 is a possible D gene (5 bases). CDR1 and CDR2 from the germline V gene are DFQATT and SNEGSKA (reference sequence). Trimming removed 3 bases from V and 0 bases from J, with 15 bases in between. This CDR3 comprises 17 residues. CDR3: CSARSTAGPSGANVLTF. The CDR3, as DNA: TGCAGTGCTAGGTCGACCGCGGGTCCCTCTGGGGCCAACGTCCTGACTTTC.

The chain has TRBV27 and TRBJ1-1; tentative D call: TRBD1 (6 bases). The V gene's germline CDR1 is MNHEY and CDR2 SMNVEV (reference sequence). The ends were cut back, 6 bases at V and 4 bases at J, with 18 bases in the middle. This CDR3 spans 15 amino acids. The CDR3 region is CASSLKGGVSTEAFF. The CDR3 DNA sequence: TGTGCCAGCAGCCTAAAAGGGGGGGTAAGCACTGAAGCTTTCTTT.

The J gene is TRBJ2-3, the V gene TRBV2, with a tentative D call TRBD1 (5 bases). Trimming stripped 4 bases from V and 0 bases from J, with 8 bases between. CDR3 length: 14 amino acids. The V gene's germline CDR1 is SNHLY and CDR2 FYNNEI. This CDR3 reads CASSGQRSTDTQYF. The CDR3 region has the DNA TGTGCCAGCAGTGGACAGCGCAGCACAGATACGCAGTATTTT.

This chain links TRBV2 with TRBJ1-2; tentatively, D is TRBD1 (6 bases). The germline V gene encodes CDR1 SNHLY and CDR2 FYNNEI. The CDR3 runs to 14 residues. V was clipped by 6 bases and J by 2 bases, with 13 bases between them. CDR3 nucleotide sequence: TGTGCCAGCAGCGAACAGGGACTAAACTATGGCTACACCTTC. This sequence encodes CASSEQGLNYGYTF. Full variable domain (remainder filled in from reference TRBV2 and TRBJ1-2): EPEVTQTPSHQVTQMGQEVILRCVPISNHLYFYWYRQILGQKVEFLVSFYNNEISEKSEIFDDQFSVERPDGSNFTLKIRSTKLEDSAMYFCASSEQGLNYGYTFGSGTRLTVV.

In this sample, this clonotype turned up many times. The CDR3 sequence: CASSLSISGANVLTF. The CDR3 DNA follows: TGTGCCAGCAGTTTAAGCATTTCTGGGGCCAACGTCCTGACTTTC. The chain links TRBV12-3 or TRBV12-4 to TRBJ2-6; the D is unclear. The ends were cut back, 2 bases at V and 1 base at J, with 6 bases in the middle. This CDR3 contains 15 residues.

This clonotype was counted only a few times. At one end, the junction sequence differs from germline, possibly due to a read error. The rearrangement uses TRBV7-6 and TRBJ1-6; D is unclear. CDR1 is SGHVS and CDR2 is FNYEAQ in the germline V gene. This CDR3 has 14 amino acids. The CDR3, as DNA: TGTGCCAGCAGCTCCGCGCTCGCAGGATCACCCCTCAACTTT. Translation: CASSSALAGSPLNF.

This clonotype was counted between two and nine times. CDR3 amino acids: CASSLNRNSPLHF. For the CDR3, the DNA is TGTGCCAGCAGCCTCAACAGGAATTCACCCCTCCACTTT. The genes are TRBV3-1 and TRBJ1-6, with D tentatively TRBD1 (5 bases). Germline V CDR1 and CDR2: LGHDT, YNNKEL (reference sequence). This CDR3 is 13 amino acids long. With 4 bases removed from V and 7 bases from J, the gap between germline ends came to 8 bases.

This clonotype was recorded at least ten times. The rearrangement uses TRBV7-2 and TRBJ2-7, with D possibly TRBD2 on 5 matching bases. This CDR3 is 14 amino acids long. The V end lost 1 base, the J end lost 2 bases, and 9 bases lay between the germline ends. CDR1 is SGHTA and CDR2 is FQGNSA in the germline V gene. In nucleotides, the CDR3 is TGTGCCAGCAGCTTAGTTCCGGGGACCTACGAGCAGTACTTC. This sequence encodes CASSLVPGTYEQYF.

Many counts were recorded for this clonotype. The V and J genes are TRBV3-1 and TRBJ1-1; tentatively, D is TRBD1 (6 bases). CDR1 and CDR2 (germline): LGHDT, YNNKEL (reference sequence). The CDR3 is made up of 14 amino acids. Trimming took off 6 bases at V and 0 bases at J, with 11 bases between the two ends. The CDR3 DNA reads as TGTGCCAGCAGGGAAAGGGGGTTGAACACTGAAGCTTTCTTT. Its translation: CASRERGLNTEAFF. Variable domain in full (rest from reference TRBV3-1 and TRBJ1-1): DTAVSQTPKYLVTQMGNDKSIKCEQNLGHDTMYWYKQDSKKFLKIMFSYNNKELIINETVPNRFSPKSPDKAHLNLHINSLELGDSAVYFCASRERGLNTEAFFGQGTRLTVV.

This clonotype was seen repeatedly, ten times or more. This chain links TRBV6-6 with TRBJ1-1; D remains unclear. Germline loops: CDR1 MNHNY, CDR2 SVGAGI (reference sequence). Trimming cost V 2 bases and J 1 base, with 8 bases left between them. CDR3 length equals 14 residues. The CDR3 coding sequence is TGTGCCAGCAGTTACCGACGCGGGAACACTGAAGCTTTCTTT. This gives the protein CASSYRRGNTEAFF.

This clonotype appeared many times. The chain carries TRBV5-1 and TRBJ2-2; D is unresolved. Trimming took off 4 bases at V and 2 bases at J, with 12 bases between the two ends. This CDR3 is 15 amino acids long. Per the germline V gene, CDR1 is SGHRS and CDR2 is YFSETQ. CDR3 sequence: CASSPGSGNTGELFF. The CDR3 coding sequence is TGCGCCAGCAGCCCCGGGTCTGGAAACACCGGGGAGCTGTTTTTT.

This chain links TRBV10-3 with TRBJ2-5, with 7 bases that match TRBD2. CDR3 size: 14 residues. V shed 10 bases, J shed 5 bases, and the junction held 13 bases outside the gene matches. The germline V gene has CDR1 ENHRY and CDR2 SYGVKD. CDR3 amino acids: CATQISRGGETQYF. DNA of the CDR3: TGTGCCACCCAAATCTCACGGGGAGGGGAGACCCAGTACTTC.

This clonotype was observed many times. V gene TRBV3-1 combines with J gene TRBJ2-3, with D hard to call. V dropped 9 bases and J dropped 5 bases, with 15 bases sitting between them. Germline V gene sequence: CDR1 LGHDT, CDR2 YNNKEL (reference sequence). The length of the CDR3 is 13 residues. The CDR3 DNA reads TGTGCCAGTTCCCTGGGAAACGAAGATACGCAGTATTTT. The encoded protein is CASSLGNEDTQYF.

This clonotype occurred many times. The chain uses TRBV20-1 and TRBJ2-3, with TRBD2 matching over 10 bases. The ends lost 6 bases at V and 3 bases at J; junction bases unmatched: 18. Germline assignment: CDR1 DFQATT and CDR2 SNEGSKA (reference sequence). The CDR3 runs 18 residues. In nucleotides, the CDR3 is TGCAGTGCCCCGAGCGGGGGGGCGCGGAACGCTTGGACAGATACGCAGTATTTT. Translation: CSAPSGGARNAWTDTQYF.